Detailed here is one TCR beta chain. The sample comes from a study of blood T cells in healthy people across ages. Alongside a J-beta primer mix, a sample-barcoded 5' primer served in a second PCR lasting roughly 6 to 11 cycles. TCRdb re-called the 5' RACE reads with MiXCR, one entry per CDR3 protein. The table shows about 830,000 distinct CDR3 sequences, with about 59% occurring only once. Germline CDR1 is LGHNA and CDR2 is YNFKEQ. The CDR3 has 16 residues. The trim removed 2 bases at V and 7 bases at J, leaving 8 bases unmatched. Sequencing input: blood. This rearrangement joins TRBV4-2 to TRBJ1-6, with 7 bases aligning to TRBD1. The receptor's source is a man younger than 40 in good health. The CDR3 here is CASSQRTGAANSPLHF. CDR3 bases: TGTGCCAGCAGCCAACGAACAGGGGCCGCGAATTCACCCCTCCACTTT.